This T cell receptor beta chain was captured by sequencing in a study of blood T cell repertoires in COVID-19. Study-level background: Specimens from acute and convalescent COVID-19 originated in the United States, Italy and Spain. Sample material is recorded as cDNA or gDNA derived from T cells, B-cell-depleted T cells, or PBMCs.

As originally analysed: Cell counts per sample came from amplifying reference gene primers. Sequencing was performed with immunoSEQ multiplex PCR; in TCRdb, only in-frame clones are kept and a portion is missing. V and J calls plus clone size are reproduced from that table; the DNA served to infer D and trimming. The sample has about 130,000 clones, approximately 82% seen once. V gave up 2 bases and J gave up 4 bases; unmatched junction bases: 16. CDR3 size: 18 residues. Per germline, CDR1 SGHVS and CDR2 FNYEAQ. The specimen was peripheral blood. The sequence derives from a man between 35 and 55 years old with active or convalescent COVID-19. The chain recombines TRBV7-6 with TRBJ2-5; the match to TRBD1 covers 7 bases. CDR3 nucleotides: TGTGCCAGCAGCTTATATGGTCCACAGGGGCTTTTTTCAGAGACCCAGTACTTC. Translation gives CASSLYGPQGLFSETQYF.